Listed below are T cell receptor beta chains from one sample, sequenced in a study of beta chain features in type 1 diabetes. Assay: immunoSEQ multiplex PCR; the TCRdb copy retains only in-frame clones and omits some. This sample carries around 56,000 clones, roughly half of them seen once, and the ten largest clones take 2.6%. The sample consisted of Tregs from blood. The receptor source for this set is a woman aged 40 to 49 with type 1 diabetes. The CDR3 runs from the conserved cysteine through the conserved F or W. Each record gives: V gene, clone size, J gene, D gene, CDR3 protein, CDR3 DNA. D genes are given only for firm matches. Size is omitted from some rows. Given values are once, few, many or a class for expanded clones.

TRBV4-1	-	TRBJ2-2	-	CASSPRSLTGGGTGELFF	TGCGCCAGCAGCCCCAGGAGCCTGACAGGTGGGGGAACCGGGGAGCTGTTTTTT
TRBV28	-	TRBJ1-2	-	CASTEPTGHLYGYTF	TGTGCCAGCACTGAACCCACGGGTCATCTCTATGGCTACACCTTC
TRBV6-5	-	TRBJ2-1	TRBD1	CASETQGANEQFF	TGTGCCAGCGAAACACAGGGGGCCAATGAGCAGTTCTTC
TRBV13	-	TRBJ1-2	-	CASSRQADYGYTF	TGTGCCAGCAGCCGACAGGCGGACTATGGCTACACCTTC
TRBV28	-	TRBJ2-7	TRBD1	CASTDRAWREQYF	TGTGCCAGCACTGACAGGGCTTGGAGAGAGCAGTACTTC
TRBV4-3	-	TRBJ1-3	-	CASSQDMGNTIYF	TGCGCCAGCAGCCAAGATATGGGAAACACCATATATTTT
TRBV7-2	-	TRBJ1-1	-	CASSLNSMLGAAEAFF	TGTGCCAGCAGCTTAAACTCGATGTTGGGGGCCGCCGAAGCTTTCTTT
TRBV30	-	TRBJ1-1	-	CAWNQRTELMNTEAFF	TGTGCCTGGAACCAGCGGACAGAACTTATGAACACTGAAGCTTTCTTT
TRBV7-8	-	TRBJ1-5	TRBD1	CASSLARGQGGQPQHF	TGTGCCAGCAGCTTAGCTCGGGGACAGGGGGGTCAGCCCCAGCATTTT
TRBV28	few	TRBJ2-7	-	CASSFGRGQQYF	TGTGCCAGCAGTTTTGGTCGAGGTCAGCAGTACTTC
TRBV27	-	TRBJ2-7	-	CATAAGLLSYEQYF	TGTGCCACCGCGGCCGGACTCCTCTCCTACGAGCAGTACTTC
TRBV6-5	-	TRBJ2-7	-	CASSSGPYEQYF	TGTGCCAGCAGTAGCGGGCCGTACGAGCAGTACTTC
TRBV6-5	-	TRBJ2-3	TRBD1	CASSRGQETDTQYF	TGTGCCAGCAGCCGTGGACAGGAGACAGATACGCAGTATTTT
TRBV6-5	-	TRBJ1-1	-	CASIGLMNTEAFF	TGTGCCAGCATAGGACTCATGAACACTGAAGCTTTCTTT
TRBV25-1	-	TRBJ2-1	-	CASSTGETEQFF	TGTGCCAGCTCCACCGGGGAAACTGAGCAGTTCTTC
TRBV19	few	TRBJ1-1	TRBD1	CASSKDRGSWGTEAFF	TGTGCCAGTAGTAAGGACAGGGGGTCATGGGGCACTGAAGCTTTCTTT
TRBV10-3	many	TRBJ2-3	-	CAISSNLDGADTQYF	TGTGCCATCAGTTCTAACCTAGACGGGGCAGATACGCAGTATTTT
TRBV28	-	TRBJ2-7	-	CASSPTGLTYEQYF	TGTGCCAGCAGTCCAACAGGGTTGACTTACGAGCAGTACTTC
TRBV5-4	-	TRBJ2-2	TRBD1	CASSLAQGATFGELFF	TGTGCCAGCAGCTTGGCACAGGGGGCCACATTCGGGGAGCTGTTTTTT
TRBV11-1	-	TRBJ2-1	-	CASSLRALSGSSYNEQFF	TGTGCCAGCAGCTTACGGGCTCTCAGCGGTAGCTCCTACAATGAGCAGTTCTTC
TRBV29-1	few	TRBJ2-5	-	CSVDSLGAPIGETQYF	TGCAGCGTTGACTCCCTAGGGGCCCCGATTGGAGAGACCCAGTACTTC
TRBV19	-	TRBJ2-2	-	CASRQRNTGELFF	TGTGCCAGTCGACAGAGAAACACCGGGGAGCTGTTTTTT
TRBV27	-	TRBJ1-2	TRBD1	CASSLSGQGYGYTF	TGTGCCAGCAGCCTATCGGGACAGGGTTATGGCTACACCTTC
TRBV2	-	TRBJ1-2	-	CASSMGGKGYGYTF	TGTGCCAGCAGTATGGGGGGGAAGGGCTATGGCTACACCTTC
TRBV15	-	TRBJ2-3	-	CATSRVLISTDTQYF	TGTGCCACCAGCAGAGTCCTTATAAGCACAGATACGCAGTATTTT
TRBV11-2	-	TRBJ1-4	-	CASSLEGRINEKLFF	TGTGCCAGCAGCTTAGAGGGCAGAATTAATGAAAAACTGTTTTTT
TRBV13	-	TRBJ2-7	TRBD2	CASRVGGTRYEQYF	TGTGCCAGCAGGGTGGGGGGGACTAGATACGAGCAGTACTTC
TRBV29-1	many	TRBJ2-5	-	CSVELGTGETQYF	TGCAGCGTTGAATTGGGTACGGGAGAGACCCAGTACTTC
TRBV7-2	once	TRBJ1-2	-	CASSSYPFGGDYGYTF	TGTGCCAGCAGCTCCTACCCATTCGGGGGGGACTATGGCTACACCTTC
TRBV19	-	TRBJ1-5	TRBD1	CASKVSGGFNNQPQHF	TGTGCCAGTAAGGTATCAGGGGGCTTCAACAATCAGCCCCAGCATTTT
TRBV28	-	TRBJ2-7	TRBD1	CASRRDRASTYEQYF	TGTGCCAGCAGACGGGACAGGGCTTCAACCTACGAGCAGTACTTC
TRBV4-3	few	TRBJ2-1	-	CASSQDSGGASYNEQFF	TGCGCCAGCAGCCAAGATTCCGGGGGAGCCTCCTACAATGAGCAGTTCTTC
TRBV5-1	-	TRBJ2-7	TRBD1	CASRTGQGSYEQYF	TGCGCCAGCAGGACGGGACAGGGTTCCTACGAGCAGTACTTC
TRBV10-3	few	TRBJ2-7	-	CAISEGLTAGEQYF	TGTGCCATCAGTGAGGGGCTTACAGCGGGCGAGCAGTACTTC
TRBV14	-	TRBJ2-1	TRBD1	CASSQVGGDSRYNEQFF	TGTGCCAGCAGCCAAGTCGGTGGGGACAGCCGTTACAATGAGCAGTTCTTC
TRBV6-4	once	TRBJ2-1	TRBD2	CASSLTSGSYNEQFF	TGTGCCAGCAGCTTGACTAGCGGGAGCTACAATGAGCAGTTCTTC
TRBV6-1	-	TRBJ1-1	-	CASSEAPVGTWAFF	TGTGCCAGCAGTGAAGCCCCGGTTGGGACTTGGGCTTTCTTT
TRBV7-2	-	TRBJ2-7	-	CASSPGPNYEQYF	TGTGCCAGCAGCCCTGGGCCCAACTACGAGCAGTACTTC
TRBV7-2	few	TRBJ2-2	TRBD1	CASSTQTGGTGELFF	TGTGCCAGCAGCACCCAGACAGGGGGCACCGGGGAGCTGTTTTTT
TRBV11-2	few	TRBJ2-3	TRBD1	CASSPDRATDTQYF	TGTGCCAGCAGCCCTGACAGGGCCACAGATACGCAGTATTTT
TRBV6-4	once	TRBJ2-1	-	CASSDSGDEQFF	TGTGCCAGCAGTGACTCCGGGGATGAGCAGTTCTTC
TRBV6-1	-	TRBJ1-1	TRBD1	CASNVQGDTEAFF	TGTGCCAGCAATGTACAGGGGGACACTGAAGCTTTCTTT
TRBV6-5	-	TRBJ1-2	-	CASSTIWGGGYTF	TGTGCCAGCAGCACCATCTGGGGGGGAGGCTACACCTTC
TRBV9	-	TRBJ2-7	-	CASSDDLRGYEQYF	TGTGCCAGCAGCGATGACTTGAGGGGGTACGAGCAGTACTTC
TRBV5-1	-	TRBJ2-5	TRBD1	CASRLGTANQETQYF	TGCGCCAGCAGGCTGGGGACAGCTAACCAAGAGACCCAGTACTTC
TRBV29-1	-	TRBJ2-7	TRBD1	CSVLRQGALQDEQYF	TGCAGCGTCCTTAGACAGGGGGCCCTTCAGGACGAGCAGTACTTC
TRBV6-5	-	TRBJ1-1	-	CASRWEMNTEAFF	TGTGCCAGCAGATGGGAGATGAACACTGAAGCTTTCTTT
TRBV28	-	TRBJ1-2	-	CASSPVDSYGYTF	TGTGCCAGCAGCCCCGTCGACAGCTATGGCTACACCTTC
TRBV6-5	-	TRBJ2-2	-	CASSPRDNGELFF	TGTGCCAGCAGTCCTCGGGACAACGGGGAGCTGTTTTTT
TRBV4-1	-	TRBJ1-1	-	CASSRPLDGRKEEAFF	TGCGCCAGCAGCCGCCCCCTGGACGGGAGGAAGGAGGAAGCTTTCTTT